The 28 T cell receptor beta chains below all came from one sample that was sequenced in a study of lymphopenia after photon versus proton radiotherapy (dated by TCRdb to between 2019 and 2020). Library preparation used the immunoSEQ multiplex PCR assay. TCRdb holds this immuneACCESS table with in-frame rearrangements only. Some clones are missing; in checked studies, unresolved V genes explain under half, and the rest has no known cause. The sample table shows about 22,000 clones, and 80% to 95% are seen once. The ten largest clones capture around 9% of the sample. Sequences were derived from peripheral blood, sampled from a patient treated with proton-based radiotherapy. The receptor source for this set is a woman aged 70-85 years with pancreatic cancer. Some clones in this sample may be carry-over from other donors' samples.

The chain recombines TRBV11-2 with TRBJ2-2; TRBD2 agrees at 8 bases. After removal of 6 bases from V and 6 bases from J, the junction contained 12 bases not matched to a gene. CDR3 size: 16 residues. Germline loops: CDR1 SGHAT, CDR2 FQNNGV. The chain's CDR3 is CASRSSSGILAGELFF. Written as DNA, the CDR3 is TGTGCCAGCAGATCTAGTAGCGGGATTCTGGCCGGGGAGCTGTTTTTT.

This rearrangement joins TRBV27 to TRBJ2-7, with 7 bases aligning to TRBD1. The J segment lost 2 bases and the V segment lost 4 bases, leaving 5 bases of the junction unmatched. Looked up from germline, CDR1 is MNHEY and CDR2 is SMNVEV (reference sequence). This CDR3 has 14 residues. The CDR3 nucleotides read TGTGCCAGCAGTTACCGGGACAGAGCCTACGAGCAGTACTTC. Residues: CASSYRDRAYEQYF.

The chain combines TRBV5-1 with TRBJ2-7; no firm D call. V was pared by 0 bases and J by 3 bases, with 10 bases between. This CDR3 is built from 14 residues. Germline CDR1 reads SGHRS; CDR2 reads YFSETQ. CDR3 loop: CASSLGQIGYEQYF. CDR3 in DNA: TGCGCCAGCAGCTTGGGACAAATCGGCTACGAGCAGTACTTC.

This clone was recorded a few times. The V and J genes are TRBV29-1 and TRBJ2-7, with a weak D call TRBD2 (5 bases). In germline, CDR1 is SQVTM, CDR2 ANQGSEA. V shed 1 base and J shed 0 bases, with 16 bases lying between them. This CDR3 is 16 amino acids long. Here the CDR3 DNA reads TGCAGCGTTGAAGGAGGGTTAGACGGCAGCTCCTACGAGCAGTACTTC. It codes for CSVEGGLDGSSYEQYF.

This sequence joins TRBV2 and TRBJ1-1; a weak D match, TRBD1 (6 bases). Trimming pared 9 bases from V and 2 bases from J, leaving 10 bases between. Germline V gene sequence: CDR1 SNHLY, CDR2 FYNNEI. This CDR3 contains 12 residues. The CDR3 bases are TGTGCCAGTAAGGGACACAACACTGAAGCTTTCTTT. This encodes CASKGHNTEAFF. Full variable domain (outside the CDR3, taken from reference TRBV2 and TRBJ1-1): EPEVTQTPSHQVTQMGQEVILRCVPISNHLYFYWYRQILGQKVEFLVSFYNNEISEKSEIFDDQFSVERPDGSNFTLKIRSTKLEDSAMYFCASKGHNTEAFFGQGTRLTVV.

CDR3 protein: CASSYLSGRTETQYF. CDR3 nucleotides: TGTGCCAGCAGTTACCTTAGCGGGAGAACGGAGACCCAGTACTTC. The genes are TRBV27 and TRBJ2-5; 9 bases match TRBD2. V shed 4 bases, J shed 5 bases, and the junction held 8 bases outside the gene matches. Germline V gene data show CDR1 as MNHEY and CDR2 as SMNVEV (reference sequence). The length of the CDR3 is 15 residues.

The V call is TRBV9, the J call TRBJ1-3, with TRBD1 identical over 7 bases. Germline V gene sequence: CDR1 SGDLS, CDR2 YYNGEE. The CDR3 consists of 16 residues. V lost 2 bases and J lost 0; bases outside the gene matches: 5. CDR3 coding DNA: TGTGCCAGCAGCGTTCAGGGGGTGTCCTCTGGAAACACCATATATTTT. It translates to CASSVQGVSSGNTIYF.

CDR3 sequence reads: CATNSGTSGNEQFF. CDR3 nucleotide sequence: TGCGCCACCAATTCCGGGACTAGTGGGAATGAGCAGTTCTTC. The J gene is TRBJ2-1, the V gene TRBV5-1; 8 bases fit TRBD2. CDR1 is SGHRS and CDR2 is YFSETQ in the germline V gene. The CDR3 has 14 amino acids. V trimming: 9 bases; J trimming: 7 bases; junction bases outside the gene matches: 12.

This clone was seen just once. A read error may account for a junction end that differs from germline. The CDR3, as DNA: TGTGCCAGTAGTATCTCTGGGAACCCCGGGGAGCTGTTTTTT. This gives the protein CASSISGNPGELFF. The chain recombines TRBV19 with TRBJ2-2; D unresolved. CDR1 is LNHDA and CDR2 is SQIVND in the germline V gene (reference sequence). The CDR3 covers 14 residues.

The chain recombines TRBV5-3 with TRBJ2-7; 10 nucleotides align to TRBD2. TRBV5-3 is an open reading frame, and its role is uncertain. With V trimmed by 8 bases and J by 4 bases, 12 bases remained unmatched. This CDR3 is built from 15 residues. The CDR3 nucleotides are TGTGCCAGCAGCCAAGAGCTTAGCGGGAGGTACGAGCAGTACTTC. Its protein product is CASSQELSGRYEQYF.

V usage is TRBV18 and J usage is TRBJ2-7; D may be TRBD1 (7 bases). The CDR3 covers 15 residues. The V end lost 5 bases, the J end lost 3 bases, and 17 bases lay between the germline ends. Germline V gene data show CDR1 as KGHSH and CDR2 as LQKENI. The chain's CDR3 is CASSNLGGGNYEQYF. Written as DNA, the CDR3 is TGTGCCAGCTCAAATCTAGGAGGGGGCAACTACGAGCAGTACTTC.

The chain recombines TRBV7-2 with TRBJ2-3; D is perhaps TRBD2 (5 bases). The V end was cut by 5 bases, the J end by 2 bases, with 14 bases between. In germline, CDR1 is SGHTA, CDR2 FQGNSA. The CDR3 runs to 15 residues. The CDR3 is CASSPNGISTDTQYF. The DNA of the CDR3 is TGTGCCAGCAGCCCCAACGGGATCTCCACAGATACGCAGTATTTT.

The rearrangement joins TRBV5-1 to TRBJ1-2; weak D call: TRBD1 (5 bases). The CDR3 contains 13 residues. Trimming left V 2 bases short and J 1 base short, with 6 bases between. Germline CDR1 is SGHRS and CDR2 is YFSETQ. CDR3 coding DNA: TGCGCCAGCAGCTTACAGGTTAACTATGGCTACACCTTC. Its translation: CASSLQVNYGYTF.

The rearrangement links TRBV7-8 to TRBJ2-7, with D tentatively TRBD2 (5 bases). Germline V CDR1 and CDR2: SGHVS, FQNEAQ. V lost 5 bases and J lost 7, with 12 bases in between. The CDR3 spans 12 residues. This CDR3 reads CASSPPRGEQYF. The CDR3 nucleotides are TGTGCCAGCAGCCCGCCCCGGGGTGAGCAGTACTTC. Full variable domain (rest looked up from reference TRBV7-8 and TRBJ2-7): GAGVSQSPRYKVAKRGQDVALRCDPISGHVSLFWYQQALGQGPEFLTYFQNEAQLDKSGLPSDRFFAERPEGSVSTLKIQRTQQEDSAVYLCASSPPRGEQYFGPGTRLTVT.

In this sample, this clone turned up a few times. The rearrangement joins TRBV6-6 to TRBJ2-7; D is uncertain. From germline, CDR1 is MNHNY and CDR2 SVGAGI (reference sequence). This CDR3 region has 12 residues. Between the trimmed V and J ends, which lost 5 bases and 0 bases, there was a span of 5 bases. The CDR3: CASSSTSYEQYF. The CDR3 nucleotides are TGTGCCAGCAGTAGTACCTCCTACGAGCAGTACTTC.

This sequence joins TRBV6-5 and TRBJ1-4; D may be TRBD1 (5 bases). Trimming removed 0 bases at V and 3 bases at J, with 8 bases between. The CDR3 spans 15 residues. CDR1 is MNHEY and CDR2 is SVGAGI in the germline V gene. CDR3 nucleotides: TGTGCCAGCAGTTACTCCGGGACGGCTAATGAAAAACTGTTTTTT. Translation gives CASSYSGTANEKLFF.

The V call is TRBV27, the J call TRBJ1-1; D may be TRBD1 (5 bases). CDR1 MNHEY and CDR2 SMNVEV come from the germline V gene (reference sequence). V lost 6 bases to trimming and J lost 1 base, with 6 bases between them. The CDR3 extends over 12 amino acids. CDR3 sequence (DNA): TGTGCCAGCAGAACAGGGAACACTGAAGCTTTCTTT. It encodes CASRTGNTEAFF.

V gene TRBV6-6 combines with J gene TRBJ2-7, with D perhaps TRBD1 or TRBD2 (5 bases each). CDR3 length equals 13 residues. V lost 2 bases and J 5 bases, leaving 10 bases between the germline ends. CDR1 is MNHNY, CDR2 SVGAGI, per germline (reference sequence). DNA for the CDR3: TGTGCCAGCAGTTACACGGGGCCGCACGAGCAGTACTTC. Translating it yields CASSYTGPHEQYF.

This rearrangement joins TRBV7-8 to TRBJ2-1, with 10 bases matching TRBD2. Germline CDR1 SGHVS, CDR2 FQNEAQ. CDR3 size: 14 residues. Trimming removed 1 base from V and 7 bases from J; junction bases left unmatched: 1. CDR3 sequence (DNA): TGTGCCAGCAGCTTAGTACTAGCGGGGAATGAGCAGTTCTTC. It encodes CASSLVLAGNEQFF.

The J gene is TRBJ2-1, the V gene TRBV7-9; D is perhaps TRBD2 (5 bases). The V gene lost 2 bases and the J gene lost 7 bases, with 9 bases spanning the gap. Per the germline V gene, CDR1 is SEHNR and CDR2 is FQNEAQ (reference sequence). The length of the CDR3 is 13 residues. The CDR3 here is CASSLNPGNEQFF. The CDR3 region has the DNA TGTGCCAGCAGCTTAAATCCGGGAAATGAGCAGTTCTTC.

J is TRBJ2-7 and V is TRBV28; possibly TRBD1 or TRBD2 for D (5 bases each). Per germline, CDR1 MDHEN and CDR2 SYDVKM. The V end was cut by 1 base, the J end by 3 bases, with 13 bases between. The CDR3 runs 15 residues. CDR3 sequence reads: CASSLSGPGIYEQYF. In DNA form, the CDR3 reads TGTGCCAGCAGTTTATCAGGGCCGGGAATCTACGAGCAGTACTTC.

The CDR3 loop is CASRSTGTKDEQYF. The CDR3 DNA is TGTGCCAGCAGGTCTACGGGGACGAAAGACGAGCAGTACTTC. This rearrangement joins TRBV7-9 to TRBJ2-7; D may match TRBD1 or TRBD2 (5 bases each). V shed 6 bases and J shed 5 bases, with 17 bases lying between them. The CDR3 is 14 residues long. Germline CDR1 reads SEHNR; CDR2 reads FQNEAQ (reference sequence).

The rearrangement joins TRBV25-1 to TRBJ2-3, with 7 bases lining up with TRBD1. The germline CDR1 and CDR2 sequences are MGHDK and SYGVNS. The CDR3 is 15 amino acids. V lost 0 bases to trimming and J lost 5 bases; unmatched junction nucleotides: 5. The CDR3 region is CASSEYKGAGDTQYF. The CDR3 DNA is TGTGCCAGCAGTGAATATAAGGGGGCCGGAGATACGCAGTATTTT.

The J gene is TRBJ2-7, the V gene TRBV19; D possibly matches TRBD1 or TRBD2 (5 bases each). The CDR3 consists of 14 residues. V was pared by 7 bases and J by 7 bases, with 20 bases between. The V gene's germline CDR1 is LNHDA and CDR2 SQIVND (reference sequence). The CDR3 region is CASTPGTRSGEQYF. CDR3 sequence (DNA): TGTGCCAGTACCCCCGGGACGCGTTCGGGGGAGCAGTACTTC.

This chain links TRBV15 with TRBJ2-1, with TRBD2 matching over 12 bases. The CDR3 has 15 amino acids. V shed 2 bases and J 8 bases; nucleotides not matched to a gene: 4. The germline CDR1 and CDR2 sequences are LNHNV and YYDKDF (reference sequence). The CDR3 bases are TGTGCCACCAGCAGAAAGACTAGCGGGAGTGATGAGCAGTTCTTC. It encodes CATSRKTSGSDEQFF.

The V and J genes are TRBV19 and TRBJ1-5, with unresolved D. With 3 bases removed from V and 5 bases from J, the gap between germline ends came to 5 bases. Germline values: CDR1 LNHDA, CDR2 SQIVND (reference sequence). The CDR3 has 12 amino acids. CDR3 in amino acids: CASSMGYQPQHF. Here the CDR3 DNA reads TGTGCCAGTAGTATGGGGTATCAGCCCCAGCATTTT.

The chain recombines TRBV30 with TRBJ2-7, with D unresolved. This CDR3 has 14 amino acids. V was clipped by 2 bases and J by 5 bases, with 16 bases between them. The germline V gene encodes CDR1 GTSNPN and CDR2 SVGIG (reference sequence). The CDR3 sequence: CAWSQGAWRNEQYF. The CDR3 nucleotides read TGTGCCTGGAGTCAAGGTGCCTGGAGAAACGAGCAGTACTTC.

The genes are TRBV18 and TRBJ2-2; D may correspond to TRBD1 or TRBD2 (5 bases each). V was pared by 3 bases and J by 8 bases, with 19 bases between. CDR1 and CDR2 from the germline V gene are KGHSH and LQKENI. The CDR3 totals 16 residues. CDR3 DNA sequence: TGTGCCAGCTCACCTCCGGGACCCAGGGCGGCGGGGGAGCTGTTTTTT. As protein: CASSPPGPRAAGELFF.